The 19 T cell receptor beta chains presented below share a single source sample, sequenced in a study of beta chain features in type 1 diabetes. Isolated RNA was reverse transcribed in full, so expressed TCRB transcripts were sequenced. Generated by immunoSEQ multiplex PCR, the TCRdb table keeps only in-frame clones and is missing some. The table shows 250,000 to 300,000 clones, with roughly an eighth occurring only once. Their antigens remain unidentified. Study results and limitations: Shorter TCRB CDR3s, moderately but significantly so, marked every one of the four CD4+ subsets in Type 1 diabetes patients.

The sequencing sample was made of naive CD4+ T cells from blood. The source is a man younger than 45 with type 1 diabetes.

V usage is TRBV7-2 and J usage is TRBJ1-4, with 8 nucleotides matching TRBD1. In germline, CDR1 is SGHTA, CDR2 FQGNSA. Trimming cost V 3 bases and J 10 bases; bases outside gene matches: 7. The CDR3 is made up of 14 amino acids. CDR3 amino acids: CASSLQDRAGKLFF. CDR3 in DNA: TGTGCCAGCAGCTTGCAGGACAGGGCTGGAAAACTGTTTTTT.

The rearrangement links TRBV10-3 to TRBJ2-5; 9 bases align to TRBD1. V lost 6 bases and J lost 1; bases outside the gene matches: 3. CDR1 is ENHRY, CDR2 SYGVKD, per germline. The CDR3 sequence is 14 residues long. The CDR3 reads CAIRGQGPQETQYF. CDR3 nucleotides: TGTGCCATCAGGGGACAGGGACCCCAAGAGACCCAGTACTTC.

In this sample, this clone turned up a few times. This chain uses TRBV2 with TRBJ2-1; D might be TRBD1 (5 bases). The V end lost 5 bases, the J end lost 9 bases, and 14 bases lay between the germline ends. This CDR3 comprises 13 residues. CDR1 is SNHLY and CDR2 is FYNNEI in the germline V gene. In nucleotides, the CDR3 is TGTGCCAGCAGTTCCAGGGCGGTGGGTGAGCAGTTCTTC. Its protein product is CASSSRAVGEQFF.

The J gene is TRBJ2-5, the V gene TRBV27; tentative D call: TRBD2 (6 bases). The CDR3 covers 13 residues. Per the germline V gene, CDR1 is MNHEY and CDR2 is SMNVEV (reference sequence). The ends were cut back, 5 bases at V and 7 bases at J, with 14 bases in the middle. CDR3 DNA: TGTGCCAGCAGTGCCGGACTACATTTGACCCAGTACTTC. Translated, it gives CASSAGLHLTQYF.

V and J are TRBV19 and TRBJ2-2; 10 nucleotides agree with TRBD2. The CDR3 is made up of 17 amino acids. Germline loops: CDR1 LNHDA, CDR2 SQIVND (reference sequence). J was trimmed by 1 base and V by 10 bases; bases with no gene match: 12. The CDR3 spells CATARTGLALNTGELFF. DNA for the CDR3: TGTGCCACCGCCCGCACGGGACTAGCGTTGAACACCGGGGAGCTGTTTTTT. Together with reference TRBV19 and TRBJ2-2, the CDR3 gives the full variable domain: DGGITQSPKYLFRKEGQNVTLSCEQNLNHDAMYWYRQDPGQGLRLIYYSQIVNDFQKGDIAEGYSVSREKKESFPLTVTSAQKNPTAFYLCATARTGLALNTGELFFGEGSRLTVL.

This clone was observed a handful of times. The chain recombines TRBV14 with TRBJ2-1; TRBD2 agrees at 11 bases. Germline V gene lookup returns CDR1 SGHDN and CDR2 FVKESK. This CDR3 comprises 14 residues. The ends lost 1 base at V and 8 bases at J; junction bases unmatched: 1. This chain's CDR3 is CASSQGLAGYEQFF. CDR3 nucleotide sequence: TGTGCCAGCAGCCAAGGACTAGCGGGATATGAGCAGTTCTTC.

This clone was picked up a small number of times. The V call is TRBV11-2, the J call TRBJ2-5; D may be TRBD1 (5 bases). The CDR3 length is 14 residues. The V and J ends lost 0 bases and 5 bases respectively, with 10 bases between them. The V gene's germline CDR1 is SGHAT and CDR2 FQNNGV. CDR3 residues: CASSLEGARETQYF. The CDR3 coding sequence is TGTGCCAGCAGCTTAGAAGGGGCTCGGGAGACCCAGTACTTC. Looking up the rest from reference TRBV11-2 and TRBJ2-5 gives the full variable domain: EAGVAQSPRYKIIEKRQSVAFWCNPISGHATLYWYQQILGQGPKLLIQFQNNGVVDDSQLPKDRFSAERLKGVDSTLKIQPAKLEDSAVYLCASSLEGARETQYFGPGTRLLVL.

The rearrangement links TRBV28 to TRBJ2-1, with 9 bases aligning to TRBD2. V gave up 6 bases and J gave up 6 bases; unmatched junction bases: 9. CDR3 length equals 15 residues. CDR1 MDHEN and CDR2 SYDVKM come from the germline V gene. In nucleotides, the CDR3 is TGTGCCAGCAGCCGTAGCGGGAGTGTAGGCAATGAGCAGTTCTTC. It encodes CASSRSGSVGNEQFF.

This clone was counted a few times. This chain joins TRBV7-2 and TRBJ1-2; maybe TRBD1 (5 bases). There are 15 residues in the CDR3. Germline-derived CDR1 and CDR2 are SGHTA and FQGNSA. The V end lost 5 bases, the J end lost 4 bases, and 17 bases lay between the germline ends. In DNA, the CDR3 is TGTGCCAGCAGCCCGACAGTCTCGGTAGTCTATGGCTACACCTTC. Protein product: CASSPTVSVVYGYTF.

This chain joins TRBV9 and TRBJ1-2, with D uncertain. CDR1 is SGDLS, CDR2 YYNGEE, per germline. The CDR3 has 12 amino acids. V was clipped by 5 bases and J by 6 bases, with 11 bases between them. The CDR3: CASRNQADGYTF. The CDR3 DNA reads as TGTGCCAGCAGGAACCAAGCCGATGGCTACACCTTC.

V gene TRBV6-1 combines with J gene TRBJ2-1, with TRBD1 matching 9 bases. This CDR3 spans 15 amino acids. V gave up 3 bases and J gave up 7 bases; unmatched junction bases: 7. Germline V gene lookup returns CDR1 MNHNS and CDR2 SASEGT. DNA of the CDR3: TGTGCCAGCAGTGACAGCCGACAGGGGGGGAATGAGCAGTTCTTC. Amino acid sequence: CASSDSRQGGNEQFF.

This clone occurred a few times. This chain links TRBV30 with TRBJ2-5; TRBD2 agrees at 8 bases. This CDR3 comprises 16 residues. V lost 2 bases to trimming and J lost 5 bases; unmatched junction nucleotides: 13. Germline V gene sequence: CDR1 GTSNPN, CDR2 SVGIG (reference sequence). The DNA of the CDR3 is TGTGCCTGGAGTCCCGGGACTAGGAAAGGTTACGAGACCCAGTACTTC. Its protein product is CAWSPGTRKGYETQYF.

V gene TRBV6-5 combines with J gene TRBJ2-1, with 10 positions matching TRBD2. CDR3 size: 16 residues. Trimming at V came to 0 bases and at J to 4 bases, leaving 3 bases not matched to a gene. Germline V gene lookup returns CDR1 MNHEY and CDR2 SVGAGI. The chain's CDR3 is CASSYSQLAGYNEQFF. Written as DNA, the CDR3 is TGTGCCAGCAGTTACTCGCAACTAGCGGGATACAATGAGCAGTTCTTC.

This clone showed up just a few times. The V gene is TRBV1, the J gene TRBJ1-1; the D segment call TRBD1 is taken from the table without a DNA check. TRBV1 is described as a pseudogene. The CDR3 has 14 amino acids. CDR3 region: CTSSGRQGLTEAFF. As DNA, the CDR3 is TGCACCAGCAGCGGGCGACAGGGCCTCACTGAAGCTTTCTTT.

V and J are TRBV28 and TRBJ2-7; maybe TRBD2 (5 bases). The germline gives CDR1 MDHEN, CDR2 SYDVKM. The CDR3 totals 14 residues. V dropped 6 bases and J dropped 3 bases, with 15 bases sitting between them. The CDR3 nucleotides are TGTGCCAGCAGCACCCCTGGACTCTACTACGAGCAGTACTTC. Translating it yields CASSTPGLYYEQYF. The complete variable domain, with remaining parts taken from reference TRBV28 and TRBJ2-7, reads DVKVTQSSRYLVKRTGEKVFLECVQDMDHENMFWYRQDPGLGLRLIYFSYDVKMKEKGDIPEGYSVSREKKERFSLILESASTNQTSMYLCASSTPGLYYEQYFGPGTRLTVT.

This clone was observed a few times. The V call is TRBV29-1, the J call TRBJ2-3; D gene ambiguous. The CDR3 loop spans 12 amino acids. Germline assignment: CDR1 SQVTM and CDR2 ANQGSEA. Trimming took off 6 bases at V and 4 bases at J, with 11 bases between the two ends. CDR3 in amino acids: CSVLLAADTQYF. The CDR3 nucleotides are TGCAGCGTCCTCTTAGCCGCAGATACGCAGTATTTT.

The table lists this clone with a few counts. The rearrangement joins TRBV11-1 to TRBJ2-1, with TRBD1 as a possible D gene (6 bases). The V end lost 5 bases, the J end lost 6 bases, and 20 bases lay between the germline ends. The germline CDR1 and CDR2 sequences are SGHAT and FQDESV (reference sequence). This CDR3 contains 16 residues. The CDR3 region has the DNA TGTGCCAGCAGCCCGATCCCCCACTTAGGGGGCAATGAGCAGTTCTTC. Translation gives CASSPIPHLGGNEQFF. The complete variable domain, with remaining parts taken from reference TRBV11-1 and TRBJ2-1, reads EAEVAQSPRYKITEKSQAVAFWCDPISGHATLYWYRQILGQGPELLVQFQDESVVDDSQLPKDRFSAERLKGVDSTLKIQPAELGDSAMYLCASSPIPHLGGNEQFFGPGTRLTVL.

The CDR3 bases are TGTGCCAGCAGCCCTGGGACTAGTTTTCAGTTCTTC. It encodes CASSPGTSFQFF. The gene calls are TRBV7-9 and TRBJ2-1; 8 nucleotides match TRBD2. V lost 5 bases to trimming and J lost 13 bases; unmatched junction nucleotides: 7. Germline CDR1 reads SEHNR; CDR2 reads FQNEAQ (reference sequence). CDR3 length: 12 residues.

V gene TRBV5-6 combines with J gene TRBJ2-1, with TRBD2 matching over 10 bases. Germline CDR1 SGHDT, CDR2 YYEEEE. With 5 bases clipped from V and 7 bases from J, the junction kept 9 bases outside the gene matches. The CDR3 length is 15 residues. The CDR3: CASRGRTSGTNEQFF. Here the CDR3 DNA reads TGTGCCAGCAGAGGCAGGACTAGCGGAACTAATGAGCAGTTCTTC.